This is a list of T cell receptor beta chains from one sample in a study of tumor-infiltrating lymphocytes in localized non-small cell lung cancer. Profiling relied on immunoSEQ multiplex PCR, and the TCRdb table lists in-frame clones only, not all of them. The sample records about 14,000 clones, around 75% being singletons. What was sequenced was lung tumor tissue. All receptors come from a human donor with non-small cell lung cancer. Both conserved end residues are part of each CDR3. D genes are given only for firm matches. Clone size is not always given. Where it is, it says once, few, many or a class for expanded clones.

TGTGCCAGCAGGTTAGGGGTGCCTGGGGCCAACGTCCTGACTTTC CASRLGVPGANVLTF . TRBJ2-6 TRBV5-6 .
TGCGCCAGCAGTGAGCTTACCCTATGGGAGCAGTTCTTC CASSELTLWEQFF . TRBJ2-1 TRBV10-2 .
TGCAGTGCGGCAGTTGCCTACGAGCAGTACTTC CSAAVAYEQYF . TRBJ2-7 TRBV20-1 few
TGTGCCAGCAGCTTAGCCGTCTCCCATGAGCAGTTCTTC CASSLAVSHEQFF . TRBJ2-1 TRBV11-3 .
TGTGCCAGCTCACCCACCGACGACAGCAATCAGCCCCAGCATTTT CASSPTDDSNQPQHF . TRBJ1-5 TRBV18 .
TGTGCCAGCACCCTGGGGGACCCGAACACCGGGGAGCTGTTTTTT CASTLGDPNTGELFF . TRBJ2-2 TRBV7-7 .
TGTGCCAGCAGTGGGGACACCCATAGCAATCAGCCCCAGCATTTT CASSGDTHSNQPQHF . TRBJ1-5 TRBV27 once
TGTGCCAGCAGTGATCGTCGGTTGGACACTGAAGCTTTCTTT CASSDRRLDTEAFF . TRBJ1-1 TRBV2 .
TGTGCCAGCAGCCCCGAAGTATGGGGCTACACCTTC CASSPEVWGYTF . TRBJ1-2 TRBV7-9 .
TGTGCCAGCAGCCCTGAGCGTGCGGCAGGGACCGATGAAAAACTGTTTTTT CASSPERAAGTDEKLFF . TRBJ1-4 TRBV5-4 once
TGTGCCAGCAAATTTCAGTGGGACACCGGGGAGCTGTTTTTT CASKFQWDTGELFF . TRBJ2-2 TRBV27 .
TGTGCCAGCAGCCCGGCGGCCCCCAGGGGGCGGAATGAAAAACTGTTTTTT CASSPAAPRGRNEKLFF TRBD1 TRBJ1-4 TRBV7-9 .
TGTGCCAGCAGCTTATATGCGGGGGCGAGAAATGAGCAGTTCTTC CASSLYAGARNEQFF . TRBJ2-1 TRBV7-9 .
TGTGCCTGGAGTGCGAAGCGGGGGGGGTACAATGAGCAGTTCTTC CAWSAKRGGYNEQFF TRBD2 TRBJ2-1 TRBV30 .